This TCR beta chain was observed in a study of early T cells in non-severe SARS-CoV-2 infection. This clonotype was detected ten times or more. The V end lost 1 base, the J end lost 1 base, and 13 bases lay between the germline ends. The CDR3 has 16 residues. Germline V CDR1 and CDR2: LNHNV, YYDKDF (reference sequence). TCRdb used MiXCR to reprocess the 5' RACE reads, holding one entry per CDR3 protein. The sample holds 25,000 to 30,000 distinct CDR3 sequences; 5.7% are singletons and the top ten take roughly 5.7%. Sequenced sample: whole blood. The J gene is TRBJ1-1, the V gene TRBV15; D unclear. The origin of this receptor is an adult who was a healthcare worker with PCR-confirmed SARS-CoV-2 infection or an uninfected control (not recorded which). DNA for the CDR3: TGTGCCACCAGCAGAGTTGGCGGTGTGAGGAACACTGAAGCTTTCTTT. Protein sequence: CATSRVGGVRNTEAFF.